This paragraph covers one T cell receptor (beta chain) sequence. TCRdb analysed the 5' RACE reads with MiXCR anew, one entry per CDR3 protein. The table has about 250,000 distinct CDR3 sequences, roughly 25% seen once. The sample is drawn from a study of CD8 T cells in ankylosing spondylitis. Germline lookup yields CDR1 DFQATT and CDR2 SNEGSKA (reference sequence). This CDR3 spans 15 amino acids. V shed 3 bases and J 2 bases; nucleotides not matched to a gene: 4. This sequence was found in a male donor with ankylosing spondylitis or in good health (not recorded which). Input material: blood, either unsorted or a sorted T cell fraction (not recorded which). This chain connects TRBV20-1 to TRBJ2-5; 12 bases fit TRBD2. CDR3 sequence (DNA): TGCAGTGCTAGGGAGCTAGCGGGGGGGCAAGAGACCCAGTACTTC. This codes for CSARELAGGQETQYF.